Below, 27 T cell receptor beta chains from the same sample are listed, as sequenced in a study of cytomegalovirus exposure and HLA in healthy donors. 13 Jbeta primers and 60 Vbeta primers were used for the PCR. Method: immunoSEQ multiplex PCR; TCRdb's copy keeps in-frame clones and lacks some. The sample yields around 130,000 clones, over 70% seen once. The specimen sequenced was PBMCs. These receptors came from a woman between 55 and 75 years old in good health and CMV-seropositive.

This chain connects TRBV19 to TRBJ1-5; no firm D call. The CDR3 length is 13 residues. Trimming pared 7 bases from V and 4 bases from J, leaving 11 bases between. The germline V gene has CDR1 LNHDA and CDR2 SQIVND (reference sequence). CDR3 nucleotide sequence: TGTGCCAGTAAGGTGGGAGGGAATCAGCCCCAGCATTTT. Amino acids: CASKVGGNQPQHF.

The CDR3 region is CASSLQVRNTEAFF. The CDR3, as DNA: TGTGCCAGCAGCTTACAGGTTAGGAACACTGAAGCTTTCTTT. The chain has TRBV7-2 and TRBJ1-1; no firm D call. Between the trimmed V and J ends, which lost 2 bases and 1 base, there was a span of 8 bases. The germline V gene has CDR1 SGHTA and CDR2 FQGNSA. There are 14 residues in the CDR3.

The gene calls are TRBV5-6 and TRBJ1-1; 11 bases are shared with TRBD1. The CDR3 length is 14 residues. Germline loops: CDR1 SGHDT, CDR2 YYEEEE. Trimming removed 3 bases from V and 4 bases from J; junction bases left unmatched: 2. CDR3 sequence (DNA): TGTGCCAGCAGCTCGGACAGGGGGCTCACTGAAGCTTTCTTT. This sequence encodes CASSSDRGLTEAFF.

As DNA, the CDR3 is TGTGCCAGCAGTCCAGGCGGGACGGTCAATCAGCCCCAGCATTTT. Translating gives CASSPGGTVNQPQHF. The V gene is TRBV5-6, the J gene TRBJ1-5, with TRBD1 as a possible D gene (5 bases). Germline V gene sequence: CDR1 SGHDT, CDR2 YYEEEE. V was cut by 5 bases and J by 3 bases, with 15 bases left in between. The CDR3 totals 15 residues.

This sequence joins TRBV9 and TRBJ2-7, with TRBD2 identical over 7 bases. Unmatched junction bases numbered 3, after V lost 2 bases and J lost 7 bases. This CDR3 is built from 12 residues. Germline CDR1 is SGDLS and CDR2 is YYNGEE. CDR3 bases: TGTGCCAGCAGCGTTGGGCGGGGGGAGCAGTACTTC. Its protein product is CASSVGRGEQYF. Full variable domain (rest looked up from reference TRBV9 and TRBJ2-7): DSGVTQTPKHLITATGQRVTLRCSPRSGDLSVYWYQQSLDQGLQFLIQYYNGEERAKGNILERFSAQQFPDLHSELNLSSLELGDSALYFCASSVGRGEQYFGPGTRLTVT.

This chain links TRBV5-1 with TRBJ2-3; weak D call: TRBD2 (7 bases). Germline CDR1 reads SGHRS; CDR2 reads YFSETQ. Between the trimmed V and J ends, which lost 2 bases and 4 bases, there was a span of 11 bases. The CDR3 loop spans 14 amino acids. The CDR3 here is CASSLGGEADTQYF. As DNA, the CDR3 is TGCGCCAGCAGCTTAGGGGGGGAGGCAGATACGCAGTATTTT.

This clone has just one count. V gene TRBV9 combines with J gene TRBJ2-1; 7 nucleotides match TRBD1. V lost 4 bases and J lost 4; bases outside the gene matches: 8. This CDR3 comprises 15 residues. From germline, CDR1 is SGDLS and CDR2 YYNGEE. CDR3 in amino acids: CASSPQGDPYNEQFF. In nucleotides, the CDR3 is TGTGCCAGCAGCCCCCAGGGGGACCCATACAATGAGCAGTTCTTC.

The chain carries TRBV10-3 and TRBJ2-1; tentative D call: TRBD2 (5 bases). V dropped 0 bases and J dropped 6 bases, with 9 bases sitting between them. Germline V lookup: CDR1 ENHRY, CDR2 SYGVKD. The CDR3 has 14 amino acids. The CDR3 loop is CAISESTGSNEQFF. Written as DNA, the CDR3 is TGTGCCATCAGTGAGTCGACGGGGTCCAATGAGCAGTTCTTC.

This chain uses TRBV9 with TRBJ1-4, with D maybe TRBD1 (6 bases). This CDR3 spans 15 amino acids. Trimming cost V 3 bases and J 7 bases, with 16 bases left between them. Per the germline V gene, CDR1 is SGDLS and CDR2 is YYNGEE. The CDR3 DNA sequence: TGTGCCAGCAGCGCCGAAGGGGGATTGGGTGAAAAACTGTTTTTT. It yields the protein CASSAEGGLGEKLFF.

As concerns this clone: Other DNA sequences in the sample encode the same CDR3. The J gene is TRBJ2-3, the V gene TRBV5-1, with 7 bases that match TRBD1. Germline CDR1 is SGHRS and CDR2 is YFSETQ. The CDR3 length is 14 residues. J lost 4 bases, V lost 2 bases, and 4 bases had no gene match. The CDR3 DNA reads TGCGCCAGCAGCTTAGGGCAGGGGGCAGATACGCAGTATTTT. As protein: CASSLGQGADTQYF.

As regards this clone: Additional DNA sequences in this sample encode the identical CDR3. The chain combines TRBV4-1 with TRBJ2-1; D is ambiguous. Germline CDR1 and CDR2: MGHRA and YSYEKL. V was trimmed by 0 bases and J by 3 bases, leaving 6 bases between them. The CDR3 runs to 14 residues. The CDR3 nucleotides read TGCGCCAGCAGCCAAGATTCCAGCTACAATGAGCAGTTCTTC. This codes for CASSQDSSYNEQFF.

The V call is TRBV14, the J call TRBJ2-5; TRBD2 matches 9 bases. V was pared by 4 bases and J by 3 bases, with 9 bases of the junction left unmatched. The CDR3 loop spans 16 amino acids. CDR1 and CDR2 from the germline V gene are SGHDN and FVKESK. CDR3 loop: CASSPPGVAGEETQYF. The DNA for the CDR3 is TGTGCCAGCAGCCCCCCGGGGGTAGCGGGGGAAGAGACCCAGTACTTC.

The rearrangement joins TRBV5-1 to TRBJ2-5, with a weak D call TRBD1 (5 bases). Germline CDR1 is SGHRS and CDR2 is YFSETQ. V lost 2 bases, J lost 3 bases, and 8 bases lay in between. The CDR3 has 13 residues. CDR3 loop: CASSFSGKETQYF. CDR3 nucleotides: TGCGCCAGCAGCTTTTCAGGGAAAGAGACCCAGTACTTC. Together with reference TRBV5-1 and TRBJ2-5, the CDR3 gives the full variable domain: KAGVTQTPRYLIKTRGQQVTLSCSPISGHRSVSWYQQTPGQGLQFLFEYFSETQRNKGNFPGRFSGRQFSNSRSEMNVSTLELGDSALYLCASSFSGKETQYFGPGTRLLVL.

This clone was recorded a few times. This chain uses TRBV11-1 with TRBJ1-4; D gene uncertain. The CDR3 covers 12 residues. The V end was cut by 5 bases, the J end by 11 bases, with 12 bases between. The germline CDR1 and CDR2 sequences are SGHAT and FQDESV (reference sequence). The CDR3 DNA reads TGTGCCAGCAGCCCCCTGGCGGGGAAACTGTTTTTT. Protein: CASSPLAGKLFF.

The chain has TRBV5-6 and TRBJ2-2; tentatively, D is TRBD1 (6 bases). This CDR3 comprises 17 residues. Germline V gene lookup returns CDR1 SGHDT and CDR2 YYEEEE. Trimming pared 1 base from V and 3 bases from J, leaving 16 bases between. CDR3 amino acids: CASSLMRAGAHTGELFF. The CDR3 DNA follows: TGTGCCAGCAGCTTGATGCGCGCAGGGGCCCACACCGGGGAGCTGTTTTTT.

This rearrangement joins TRBV5-6 to TRBJ2-3; weak D call: TRBD2 (5 bases). Trimming left V 2 bases short and J 0 bases short, with 7 bases between. There are 14 residues in the CDR3. The germline CDR1 and CDR2 sequences are SGHDT and YYEEEE. The CDR3 region has the DNA TGTGCCAGCAGCTTAGGACTCAGCACAGATACGCAGTATTTT. Translated: CASSLGLSTDTQYF.

The chain couples TRBV29-1 to TRBJ1-1, with a possible D match to TRBD1 (5 bases). The CDR3 loop spans 14 amino acids. Germline V gene sequence: CDR1 SQVTM, CDR2 ANQGSEA. Trimming left V 7 bases short and J 1 base short, with 16 bases between. Written as DNA, the CDR3 is TGCAGCGGTAGATCGGGACTCCCGAACACTGAAGCTTTCTTT. Its translation: CSGRSGLPNTEAFF.

The chain carries TRBV6-1 and TRBJ1-1; 9 bases are shared with TRBD1. V shed 7 bases, J shed 4 bases, and the junction held 4 bases outside the gene matches. Looked up from germline, CDR1 is MNHNS and CDR2 is SASEGT. CDR3 length equals 13 residues. CDR3 sequence reads: CASTRQGGTEAFF. In DNA form, the CDR3 reads TGTGCCAGCACTAGACAGGGGGGCACTGAAGCTTTCTTT.

This clone was picked up a small number of times. The chain couples TRBV7-9 to TRBJ2-7; a possible D gene is TRBD1 (6 bases). CDR3 length: 14 amino acids. From germline, CDR1 is SEHNR and CDR2 FQNEAQ (reference sequence). V shed 1 base and J shed 3 bases, with 10 bases lying between them. As DNA, the CDR3 is TGTGCCAGCAGCTTAGTACAGGGTGTCTACGAGCAGTACTTC. It translates to CASSLVQGVYEQYF.

The chain has TRBV27 and TRBJ2-7; D is unclear. The CDR3 is 14 amino acids. Germline lookup yields CDR1 MNHEY and CDR2 SMNVEV (reference sequence). V was trimmed by 6 bases and J by 3 bases, leaving 15 bases between them. CDR3 loop: CASRPAEALYEQYF. CDR3 in DNA: TGTGCCAGCAGACCCGCTGAGGCGCTCTACGAGCAGTACTTC.

A few counts support this clone. The sample has other DNA sequences that encode this CDR3 too. This chain joins TRBV27 and TRBJ1-1, with D unresolved. The CDR3 totals 13 residues. Looked up from germline, CDR1 is MNHEY and CDR2 is SMNVEV (reference sequence). The V end was cut by 3 bases, the J end by 1 base, with 6 bases between. CDR3 in amino acids: CASSFGGNTEAFF. The CDR3 DNA reads TGTGCCAGCAGTTTTGGCGGGAACACTGAAGCTTTCTTT.

The chain couples TRBV9 to TRBJ2-1; 10 bases agree with TRBD2. Per the germline V gene, CDR1 is SGDLS and CDR2 is YYNGEE. The CDR3 has 15 amino acids. Unmatched junction bases numbered 4, after V lost 3 bases and J lost 4 bases. CDR3 protein: CASSALAGFYNEQFF. The CDR3 DNA follows: TGTGCCAGCAGCGCACTAGCGGGGTTTTACAATGAGCAGTTCTTC.

The genes are TRBV6-1 and TRBJ2-6, with a tentative D call TRBD2 (5 bases). CDR1 is MNHNS and CDR2 is SASEGT in the germline V gene. The length of the CDR3 is 14 residues. Trimming left V 6 bases short and J 0 bases short, with 6 bases between. CDR3 sequence: CASSGVSGANVLTF. CDR3 nucleotide sequence: TGTGCCAGCAGCGGGGTCTCTGGGGCCAACGTCCTGACTTTC.

This clone came up a few times. Here the CDR3 DNA reads TGTGCCAGCAGCTTAGGACTTTACGGAAACACTGAAGCTTTCTTT. Its protein is CASSLGLYGNTEAFF. V gene TRBV7-6 combines with J gene TRBJ1-1, with D hard to call. Germline CDR1 and CDR2: SGHVS and FNYEAQ. The length of the CDR3 is 15 residues. V gave up 1 base and J gave up 2 bases, with 11 bases separating them.

This rearrangement joins TRBV19 to TRBJ2-7; 8 bases map to TRBD1. Germline loops: CDR1 LNHDA, CDR2 SQIVND (reference sequence). V lost 1 base to trimming and J lost 2 bases; unmatched junction nucleotides: 4. This CDR3 has 15 residues. CDR3 residues: CASSIGQGRTYEQYF. CDR3 coding DNA: TGTGCCAGTAGTATAGGACAGGGGCGTACCTACGAGCAGTACTTC. Full variable domain (remainder filled in from reference TRBV19 and TRBJ2-7): DGGITQSPKYLFRKEGQNVTLSCEQNLNHDAMYWYRQDPGQGLRLIYYSQIVNDFQKGDIAEGYSVSREKKESFPLTVTSAQKNPTAFYLCASSIGQGRTYEQYFGPGTRLTVT.

The chain joins TRBV5-1 to TRBJ1-5; 8 positions agree with TRBD1. Germline lookup yields CDR1 SGHRS and CDR2 YFSETQ. The V and J ends lost 4 bases and 4 bases, in that order; junction bases with no gene match: 4. The CDR3 loop spans 14 amino acids. DNA for the CDR3: TGCGCCAGCAGCCCCGGGACAGGAAATCAGCCCCAGCATTTT. Translation gives CASSPGTGNQPQHF.

The rearrangement links TRBV10-3 to TRBJ1-5, with D perhaps TRBD1 (6 bases). V was pared by 6 bases and J by 0 bases, with 15 bases between. Germline CDR1 ENHRY, CDR2 SYGVKD. The CDR3 has 16 amino acids. CDR3 sequence (DNA): TGTGCCATCAGCCCTGTCCAGGGGCATAGCAATCAGCCCCAGCATTTT. Its protein product is CAISPVQGHSNQPQHF.